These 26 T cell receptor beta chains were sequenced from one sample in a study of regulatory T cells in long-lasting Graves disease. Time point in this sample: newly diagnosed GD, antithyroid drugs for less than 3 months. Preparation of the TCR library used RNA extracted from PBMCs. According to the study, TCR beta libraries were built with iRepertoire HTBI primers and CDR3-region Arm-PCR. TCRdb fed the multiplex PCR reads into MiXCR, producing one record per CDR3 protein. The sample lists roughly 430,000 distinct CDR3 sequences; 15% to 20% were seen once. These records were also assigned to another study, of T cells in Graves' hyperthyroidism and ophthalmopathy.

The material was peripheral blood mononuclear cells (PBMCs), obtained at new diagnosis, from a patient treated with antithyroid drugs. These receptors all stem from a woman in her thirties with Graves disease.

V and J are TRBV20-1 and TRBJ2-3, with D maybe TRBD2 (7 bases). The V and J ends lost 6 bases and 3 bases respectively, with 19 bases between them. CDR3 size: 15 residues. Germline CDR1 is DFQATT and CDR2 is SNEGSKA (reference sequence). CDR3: CSAAKGGGSTDTQYF. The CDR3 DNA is TGCAGTGCCGCGAAGGGGGGAGGGTCAACAGATACGCAGTATTTT.

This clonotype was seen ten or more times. As DNA, the CDR3 is TGTGCCAGCAGTGATGACGGCGGCAATGAAAAACTGTTTTTT. It encodes CASSDDGGNEKLFF. This rearrangement joins TRBV2 to TRBJ1-4, with D unresolved. The ends were cut back, 3 bases at V and 5 bases at J, with 10 bases in the middle. The germline V gene encodes CDR1 SNHLY and CDR2 FYNNEI. The CDR3 runs 14 residues.

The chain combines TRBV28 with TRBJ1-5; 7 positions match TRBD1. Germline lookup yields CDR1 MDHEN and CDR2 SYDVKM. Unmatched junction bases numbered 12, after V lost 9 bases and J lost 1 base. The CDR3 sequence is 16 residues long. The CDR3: CASWGRGEGSNQPQHF. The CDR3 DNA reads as TGTGCCAGTTGGGGCAGGGGGGAAGGGAGCAATCAGCCCCAGCATTTT.

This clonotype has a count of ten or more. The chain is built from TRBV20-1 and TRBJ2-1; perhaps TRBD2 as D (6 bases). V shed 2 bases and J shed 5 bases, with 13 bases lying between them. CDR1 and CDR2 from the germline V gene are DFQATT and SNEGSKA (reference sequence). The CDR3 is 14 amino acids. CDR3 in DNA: TGCAGTGCTAGATTCGGGAGTATCGACAATGAGCAGTTCTTC. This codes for CSARFGSIDNEQFF.

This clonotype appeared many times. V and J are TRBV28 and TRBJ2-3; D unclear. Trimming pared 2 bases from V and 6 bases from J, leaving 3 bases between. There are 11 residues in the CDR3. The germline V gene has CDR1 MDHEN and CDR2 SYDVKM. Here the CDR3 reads CASSLPDTQYF. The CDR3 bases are TGTGCCAGCAGTTTACCTGATACGCAGTATTTT.

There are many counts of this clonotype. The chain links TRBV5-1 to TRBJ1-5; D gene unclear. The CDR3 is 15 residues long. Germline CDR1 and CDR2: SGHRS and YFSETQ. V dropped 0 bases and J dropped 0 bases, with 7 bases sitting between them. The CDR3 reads CASSLGANSNQPQHF. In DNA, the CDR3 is TGCGCCAGCAGCTTGGGAGCTAATAGCAATCAGCCCCAGCATTTT.

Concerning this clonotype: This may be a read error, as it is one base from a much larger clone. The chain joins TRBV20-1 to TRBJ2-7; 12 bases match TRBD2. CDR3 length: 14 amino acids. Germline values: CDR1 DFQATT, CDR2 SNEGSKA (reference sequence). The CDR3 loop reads CNARSTSGSYEQYF. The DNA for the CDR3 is TGCAATGCTAGATCGACTAGCGGGAGTTACGAGCAGTACTTC.

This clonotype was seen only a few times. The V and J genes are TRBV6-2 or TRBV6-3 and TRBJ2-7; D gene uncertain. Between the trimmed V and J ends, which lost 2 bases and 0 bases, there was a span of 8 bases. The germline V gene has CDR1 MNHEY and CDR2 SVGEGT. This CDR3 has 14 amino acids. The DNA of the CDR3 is TGTGCCAGCAGTTACGGCTTGTCCTCCTACGAGCAGTACTTC. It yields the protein CASSYGLSSYEQYF.

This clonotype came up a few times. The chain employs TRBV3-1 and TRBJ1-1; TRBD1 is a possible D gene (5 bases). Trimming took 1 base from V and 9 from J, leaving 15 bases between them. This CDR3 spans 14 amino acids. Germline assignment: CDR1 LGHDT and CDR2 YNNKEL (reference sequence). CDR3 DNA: TGTGCCAGCAGCCAAGCTGTAGGGACTAGTAAAGCTTTCTTT. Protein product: CASSQAVGTSKAFF.

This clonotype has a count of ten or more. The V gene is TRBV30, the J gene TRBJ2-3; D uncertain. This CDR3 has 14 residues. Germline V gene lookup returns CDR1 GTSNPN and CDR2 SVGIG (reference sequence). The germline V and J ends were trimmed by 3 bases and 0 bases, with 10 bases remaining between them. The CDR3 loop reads CAWRPVFSTDTQYF. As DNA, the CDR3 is TGTGCCTGGAGGCCTGTTTTCAGCACAGATACGCAGTATTTT.

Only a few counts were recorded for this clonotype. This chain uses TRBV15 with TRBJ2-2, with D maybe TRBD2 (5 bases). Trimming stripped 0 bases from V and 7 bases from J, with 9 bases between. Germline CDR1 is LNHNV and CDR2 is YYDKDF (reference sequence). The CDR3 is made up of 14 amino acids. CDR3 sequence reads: CATSRDGDYGELFF. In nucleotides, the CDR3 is TGTGCCACCAGCAGAGATGGAGACTACGGGGAGCTGTTTTTT.

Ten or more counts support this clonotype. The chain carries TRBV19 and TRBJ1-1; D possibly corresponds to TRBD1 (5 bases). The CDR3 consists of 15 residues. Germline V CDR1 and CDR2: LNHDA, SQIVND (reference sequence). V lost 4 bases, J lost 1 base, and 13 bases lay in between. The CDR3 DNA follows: TGTGCCAGTAGTAACTGGCAGGGCCCGAACACTGAAGCTTTCTTT. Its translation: CASSNWQGPNTEAFF.

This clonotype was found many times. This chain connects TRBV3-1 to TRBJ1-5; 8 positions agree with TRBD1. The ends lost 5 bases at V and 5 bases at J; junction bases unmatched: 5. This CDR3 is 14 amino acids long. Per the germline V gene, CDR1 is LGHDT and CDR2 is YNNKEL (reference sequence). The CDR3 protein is CASSRTGSDQPQHF. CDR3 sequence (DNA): TGTGCCAGCAGCAGGACAGGGTCGGATCAGCCCCAGCATTTT. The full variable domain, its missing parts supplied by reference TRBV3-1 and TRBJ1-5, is DTAVSQTPKYLVTQMGNDKSIKCEQNLGHDTMYWYKQDSKKFLKIMFSYNNKELIINETVPNRFSPKSPDKAHLNLHINSLELGDSAVYFCASSRTGSDQPQHFGDGTRLSIL.

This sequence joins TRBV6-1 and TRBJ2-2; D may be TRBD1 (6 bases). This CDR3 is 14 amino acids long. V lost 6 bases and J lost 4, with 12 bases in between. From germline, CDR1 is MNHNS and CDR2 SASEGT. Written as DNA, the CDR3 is TGTGCCAGCAGAGAAAGGGGGATCACCGGGGAGCTGTTTTTT. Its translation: CASRERGITGELFF.

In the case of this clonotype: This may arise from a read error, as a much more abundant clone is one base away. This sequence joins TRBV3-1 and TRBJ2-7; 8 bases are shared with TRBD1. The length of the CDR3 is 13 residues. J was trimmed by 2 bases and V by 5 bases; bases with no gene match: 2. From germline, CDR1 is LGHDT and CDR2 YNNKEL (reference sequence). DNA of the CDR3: TGTGCCAGCAGCGAGGACAGGGCCTACGAGCAGTACTTC. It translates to CASSEDRAYEQYF.

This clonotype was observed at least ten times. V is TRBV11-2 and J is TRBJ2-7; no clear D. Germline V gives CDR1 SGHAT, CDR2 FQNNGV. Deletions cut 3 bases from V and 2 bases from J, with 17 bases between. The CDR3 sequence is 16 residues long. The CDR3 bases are TGTGCCAGCAGCTTCCAACCCTCCGCATCTACCTACGAGCAGTACTTC. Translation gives CASSFQPSASTYEQYF.

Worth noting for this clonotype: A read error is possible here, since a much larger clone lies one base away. The CDR3 is CASSLALKAYEQFF. In nucleotides, the CDR3 is TGTGCCAGCAGTTTAGCGCTAAAAGCCTACGAGCAGTTCTTC. The chain recombines TRBV12-3 or TRBV12-4 with TRBJ2-7; D gene ambiguous. The J call may be mistaken, given a closer DNA end match to TRBJ2-1. The CDR3 has 14 amino acids.

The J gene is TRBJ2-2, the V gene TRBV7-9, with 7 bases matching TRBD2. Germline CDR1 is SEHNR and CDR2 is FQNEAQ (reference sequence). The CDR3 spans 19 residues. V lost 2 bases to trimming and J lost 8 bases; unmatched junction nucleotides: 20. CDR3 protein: CASSLPGLPKNSLSGELFF. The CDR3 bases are TGTGCCAGCAGCTTACCGGGACTACCAAAGAATTCGTTAAGTGGGGAGCTGTTTTTT.

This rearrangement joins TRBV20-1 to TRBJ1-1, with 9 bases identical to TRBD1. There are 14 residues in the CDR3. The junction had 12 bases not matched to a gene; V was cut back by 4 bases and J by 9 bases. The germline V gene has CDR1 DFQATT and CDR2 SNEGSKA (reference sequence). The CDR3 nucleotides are TGCAGTGCTATTAACCGGGACAGGGTTTCCAAAGCTTTCTTT. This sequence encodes CSAINRDRVSKAFF.

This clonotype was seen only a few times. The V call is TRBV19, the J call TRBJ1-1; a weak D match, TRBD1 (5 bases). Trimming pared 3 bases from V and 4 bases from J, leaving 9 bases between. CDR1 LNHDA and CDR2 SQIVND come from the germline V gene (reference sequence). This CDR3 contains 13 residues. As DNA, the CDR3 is TGTGCCAGTAGTATCCCGGGGGGCACTGAAGCTTTCTTT. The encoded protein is CASSIPGGTEAFF.

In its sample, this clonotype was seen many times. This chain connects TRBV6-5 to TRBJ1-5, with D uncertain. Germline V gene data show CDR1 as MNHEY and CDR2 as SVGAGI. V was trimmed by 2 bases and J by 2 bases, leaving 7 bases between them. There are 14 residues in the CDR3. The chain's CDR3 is CASSYGVGNQPQHF. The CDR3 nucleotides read TGTGCCAGCAGTTACGGGGTCGGCAATCAGCCCCAGCATTTT.

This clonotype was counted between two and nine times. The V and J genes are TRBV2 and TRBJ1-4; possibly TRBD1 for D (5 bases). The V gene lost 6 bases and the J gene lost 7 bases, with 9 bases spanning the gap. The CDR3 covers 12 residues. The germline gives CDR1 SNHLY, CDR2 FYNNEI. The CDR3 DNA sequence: TGTGCCAGCAGCGCAACAGGTGAAAAACTGTTTTTT. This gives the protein CASSATGEKLFF.

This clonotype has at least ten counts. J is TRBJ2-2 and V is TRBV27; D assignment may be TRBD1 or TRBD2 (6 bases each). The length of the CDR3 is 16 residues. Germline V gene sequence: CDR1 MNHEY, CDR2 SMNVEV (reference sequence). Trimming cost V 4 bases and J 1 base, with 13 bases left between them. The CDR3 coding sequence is TGTGCCAGCAGTTGGCCTAGGGGGGAGAACACCGGGGAGCTGTTTTTT. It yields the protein CASSWPRGENTGELFF.

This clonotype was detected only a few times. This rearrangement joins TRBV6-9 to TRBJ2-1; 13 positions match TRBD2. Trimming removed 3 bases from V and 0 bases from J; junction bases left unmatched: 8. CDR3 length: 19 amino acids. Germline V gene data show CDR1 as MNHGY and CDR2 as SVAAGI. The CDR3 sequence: CASSYSLAGGESSYNEQFF. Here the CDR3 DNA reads TGTGCCAGCAGTTACTCACTAGCGGGAGGGGAAAGCTCCTACAATGAGCAGTTCTTC.

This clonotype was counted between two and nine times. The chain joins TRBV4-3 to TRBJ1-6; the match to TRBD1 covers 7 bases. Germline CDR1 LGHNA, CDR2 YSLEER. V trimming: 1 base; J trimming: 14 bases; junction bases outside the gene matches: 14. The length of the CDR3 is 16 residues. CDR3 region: CASSQVRNRDSLTLHF. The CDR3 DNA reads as TGCGCCAGCAGCCAAGTTCGAAACCGGGACAGCCTCACCCTCCACTTT.

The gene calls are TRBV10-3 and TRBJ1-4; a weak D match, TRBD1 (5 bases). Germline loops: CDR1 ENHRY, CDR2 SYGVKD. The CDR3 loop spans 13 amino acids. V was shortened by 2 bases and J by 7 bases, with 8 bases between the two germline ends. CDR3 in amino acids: CAISEDRAEKLFF. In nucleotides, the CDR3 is TGTGCCATCAGTGAGGACAGAGCTGAAAAACTGTTTTTT.